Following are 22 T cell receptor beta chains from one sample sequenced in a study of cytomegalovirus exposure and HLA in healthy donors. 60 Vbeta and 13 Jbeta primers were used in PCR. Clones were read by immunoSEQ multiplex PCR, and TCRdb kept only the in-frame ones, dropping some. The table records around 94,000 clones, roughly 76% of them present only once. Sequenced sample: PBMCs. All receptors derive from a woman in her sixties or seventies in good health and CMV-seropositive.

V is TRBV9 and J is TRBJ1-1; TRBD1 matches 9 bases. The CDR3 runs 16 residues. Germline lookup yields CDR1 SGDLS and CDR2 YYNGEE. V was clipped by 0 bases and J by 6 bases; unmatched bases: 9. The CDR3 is CASSVGGTGGSAEAFF. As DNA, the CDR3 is TGTGCCAGCAGCGTAGGAGGAACAGGGGGCTCGGCTGAAGCTTTCTTT.

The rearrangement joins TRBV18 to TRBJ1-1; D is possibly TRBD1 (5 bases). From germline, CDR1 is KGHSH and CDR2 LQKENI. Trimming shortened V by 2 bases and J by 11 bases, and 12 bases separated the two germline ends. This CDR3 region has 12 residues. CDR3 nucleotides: TGTGCCAGCTCACCAGAACAGCGGGGGGCTTTCTTT. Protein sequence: CASSPEQRGAFF.

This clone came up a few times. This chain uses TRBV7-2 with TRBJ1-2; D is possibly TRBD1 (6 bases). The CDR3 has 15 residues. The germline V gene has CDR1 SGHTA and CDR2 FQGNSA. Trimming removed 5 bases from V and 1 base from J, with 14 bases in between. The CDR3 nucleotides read TGTGCCAGCAGCCCTTCCCAGGGGAATAACTATGGCTACACCTTC. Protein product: CASSPSQGNNYGYTF.

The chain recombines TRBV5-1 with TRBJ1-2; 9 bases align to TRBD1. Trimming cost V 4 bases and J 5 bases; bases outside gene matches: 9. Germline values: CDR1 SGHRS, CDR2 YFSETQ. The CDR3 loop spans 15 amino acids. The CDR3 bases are TGCGCCAGCAGCCCCCAGACAGGGGGTGAGTATGGCTACACCTTC. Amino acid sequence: CASSPQTGGEYGYTF. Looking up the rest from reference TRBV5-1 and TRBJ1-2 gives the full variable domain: KAGVTQTPRYLIKTRGQQVTLSCSPISGHRSVSWYQQTPGQGLQFLFEYFSETQRNKGNFPGRFSGRQFSNSRSEMNVSTLELGDSALYLCASSPQTGGEYGYTFGSGTRLTVV.

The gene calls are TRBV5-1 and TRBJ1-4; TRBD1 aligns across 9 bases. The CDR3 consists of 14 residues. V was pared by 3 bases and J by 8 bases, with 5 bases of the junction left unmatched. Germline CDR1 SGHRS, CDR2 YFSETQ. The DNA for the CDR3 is TGCGCCAGCAGCTGGGGACAGGGAGGCGAAAAACTGTTTTTT. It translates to CASSWGQGGEKLFF.

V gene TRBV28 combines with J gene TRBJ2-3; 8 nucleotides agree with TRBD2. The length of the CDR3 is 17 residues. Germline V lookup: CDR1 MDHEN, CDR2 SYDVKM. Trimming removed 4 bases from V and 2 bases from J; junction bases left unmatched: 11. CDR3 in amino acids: CASSSPTSGDFTDTQYF. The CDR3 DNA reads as TGTGCCAGCAGTTCCCCAACTAGCGGAGATTTCACAGATACGCAGTATTTT.

CDR3 coding DNA: TGTGCCAGCAGCCGGACTGGAAATGAAAAACTGTTTTTT. Translation: CASSRTGNEKLFF. The gene calls are TRBV7-9 and TRBJ1-4; D unclear. The germline V and J ends were trimmed by 5 bases and 5 bases, with 9 bases remaining between them. Germline-derived CDR1 and CDR2 are SEHNR and FQNEAQ (reference sequence). CDR3 length: 13 amino acids.

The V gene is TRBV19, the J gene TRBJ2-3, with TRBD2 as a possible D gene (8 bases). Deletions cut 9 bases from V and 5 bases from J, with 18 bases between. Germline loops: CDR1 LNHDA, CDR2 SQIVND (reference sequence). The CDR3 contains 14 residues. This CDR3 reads CARGGGRRVDTQYF. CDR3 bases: TGTGCCAGAGGGGGCGGGAGGCGGGTAGATACGCAGTATTTT.

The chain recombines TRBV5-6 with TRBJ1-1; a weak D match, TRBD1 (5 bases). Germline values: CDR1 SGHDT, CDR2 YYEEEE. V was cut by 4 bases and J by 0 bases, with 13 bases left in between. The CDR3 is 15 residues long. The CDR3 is CASSTPDRVNTEAFF. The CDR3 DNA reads TGTGCCAGCAGCACCCCCGACAGAGTGAACACTGAAGCTTTCTTT.

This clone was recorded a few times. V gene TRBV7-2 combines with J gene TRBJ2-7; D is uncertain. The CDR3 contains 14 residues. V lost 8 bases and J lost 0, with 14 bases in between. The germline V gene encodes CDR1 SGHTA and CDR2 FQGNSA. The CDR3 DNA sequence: TGTGCCAGCCTCCCACAGTCCGGCTCCTACGAGCAGTACTTC. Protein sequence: CASLPQSGSYEQYF.

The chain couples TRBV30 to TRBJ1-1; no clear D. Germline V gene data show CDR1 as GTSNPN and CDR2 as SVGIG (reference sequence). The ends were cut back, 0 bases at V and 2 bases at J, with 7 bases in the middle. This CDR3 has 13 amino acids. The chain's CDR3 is CAWSVNSNTEAFF. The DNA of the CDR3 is TGTGCCTGGAGTGTAAACAGCAACACTGAAGCTTTCTTT.

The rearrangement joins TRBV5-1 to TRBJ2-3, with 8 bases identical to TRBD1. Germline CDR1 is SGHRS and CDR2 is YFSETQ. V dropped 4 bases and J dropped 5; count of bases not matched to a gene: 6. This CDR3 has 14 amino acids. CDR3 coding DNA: TGCGCCAGCAGCATGCAGGGGGCCGGAGATACGCAGTATTTT. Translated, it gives CASSMQGAGDTQYF. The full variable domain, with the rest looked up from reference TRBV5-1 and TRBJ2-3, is KAGVTQTPRYLIKTRGQQVTLSCSPISGHRSVSWYQQTPGQGLQFLFEYFSETQRNKGNFPGRFSGRQFSNSRSEMNVSTLELGDSALYLCASSMQGAGDTQYFGPGTRLTVL.

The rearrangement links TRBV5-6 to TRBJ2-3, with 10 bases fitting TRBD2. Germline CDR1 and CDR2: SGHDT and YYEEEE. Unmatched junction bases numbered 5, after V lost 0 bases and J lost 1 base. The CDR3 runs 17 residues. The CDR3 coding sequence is TGTGCCAGCAGCTTGGGGGGTCTAGCGGGGGGCACAGATACGCAGTATTTT. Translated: CASSLGGLAGGTDTQYF.

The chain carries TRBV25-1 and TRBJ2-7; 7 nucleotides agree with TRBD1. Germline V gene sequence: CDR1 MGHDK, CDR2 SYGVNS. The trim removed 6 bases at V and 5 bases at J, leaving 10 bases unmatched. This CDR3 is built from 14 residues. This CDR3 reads CASRKTGFDHEQYF. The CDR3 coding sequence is TGTGCCAGCAGGAAGACAGGGTTTGACCACGAGCAGTACTTC.

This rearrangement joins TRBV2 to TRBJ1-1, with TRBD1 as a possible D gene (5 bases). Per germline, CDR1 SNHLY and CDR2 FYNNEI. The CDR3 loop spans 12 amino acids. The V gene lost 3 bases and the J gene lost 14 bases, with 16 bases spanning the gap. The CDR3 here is CASSEVAGVRFF. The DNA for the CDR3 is TGTGCCAGCAGTGAGGTGGCGGGGGTCAGGTTCTTT.

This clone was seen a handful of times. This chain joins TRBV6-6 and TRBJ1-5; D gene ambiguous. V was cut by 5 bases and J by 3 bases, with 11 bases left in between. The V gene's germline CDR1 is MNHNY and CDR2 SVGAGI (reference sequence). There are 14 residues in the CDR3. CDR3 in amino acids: CASSQSSLNQPQHF. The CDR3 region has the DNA TGTGCCAGCAGTCAGTCGTCCCTCAATCAGCCCCAGCATTTT.

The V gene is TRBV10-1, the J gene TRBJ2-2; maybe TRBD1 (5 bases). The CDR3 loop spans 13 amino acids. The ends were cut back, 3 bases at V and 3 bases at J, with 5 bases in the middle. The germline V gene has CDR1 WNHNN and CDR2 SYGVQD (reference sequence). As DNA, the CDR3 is TGCGCCAGCAGTGACAGGGACACCGGGGAGCTGTTTTTT. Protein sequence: CASSDRDTGELFF.

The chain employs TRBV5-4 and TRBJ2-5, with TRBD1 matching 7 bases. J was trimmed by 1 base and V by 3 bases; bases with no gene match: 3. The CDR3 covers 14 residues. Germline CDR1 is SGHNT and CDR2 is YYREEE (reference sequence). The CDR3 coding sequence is TGTGCCAGCAGCTCACAGGGGACCCAAGAGACCCAGTACTTC. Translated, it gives CASSSQGTQETQYF.

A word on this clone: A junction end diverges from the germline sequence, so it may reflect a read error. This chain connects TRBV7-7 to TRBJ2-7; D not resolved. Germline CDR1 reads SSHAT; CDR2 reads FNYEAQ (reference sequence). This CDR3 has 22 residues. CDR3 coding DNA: TGTGCTAGCAGCTTAGTCCATCACCACCGAGTGCCTGTAGTCCCCTACGGCTACGAGCAGTACTTC. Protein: CASSLVHHHRVPVVPYGYEQYF.

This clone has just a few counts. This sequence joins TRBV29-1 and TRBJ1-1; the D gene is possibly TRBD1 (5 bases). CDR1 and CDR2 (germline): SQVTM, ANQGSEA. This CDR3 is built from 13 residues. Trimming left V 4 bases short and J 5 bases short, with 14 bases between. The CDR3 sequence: CSVGAGRGTEAFF. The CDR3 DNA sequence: TGCAGCGTTGGGGCAGGGCGGGGGACTGAAGCTTTCTTT.

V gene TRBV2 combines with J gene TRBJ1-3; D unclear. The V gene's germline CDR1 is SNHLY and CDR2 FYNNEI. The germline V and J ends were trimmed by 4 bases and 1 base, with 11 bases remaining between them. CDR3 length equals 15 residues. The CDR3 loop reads CASSASGSSGNTIYF. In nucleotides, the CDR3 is TGTGCCAGCAGTGCATCCGGTTCTTCTGGAAACACCATATATTTT.

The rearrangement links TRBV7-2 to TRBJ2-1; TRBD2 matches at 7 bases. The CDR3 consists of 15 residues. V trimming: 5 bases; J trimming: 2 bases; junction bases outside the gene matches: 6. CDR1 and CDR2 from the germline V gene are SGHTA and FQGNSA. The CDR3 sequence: CASSLSGRAYNEQFF. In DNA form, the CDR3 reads TGTGCCAGCAGCCTTTCTGGGAGGGCCTACAATGAGCAGTTCTTC.